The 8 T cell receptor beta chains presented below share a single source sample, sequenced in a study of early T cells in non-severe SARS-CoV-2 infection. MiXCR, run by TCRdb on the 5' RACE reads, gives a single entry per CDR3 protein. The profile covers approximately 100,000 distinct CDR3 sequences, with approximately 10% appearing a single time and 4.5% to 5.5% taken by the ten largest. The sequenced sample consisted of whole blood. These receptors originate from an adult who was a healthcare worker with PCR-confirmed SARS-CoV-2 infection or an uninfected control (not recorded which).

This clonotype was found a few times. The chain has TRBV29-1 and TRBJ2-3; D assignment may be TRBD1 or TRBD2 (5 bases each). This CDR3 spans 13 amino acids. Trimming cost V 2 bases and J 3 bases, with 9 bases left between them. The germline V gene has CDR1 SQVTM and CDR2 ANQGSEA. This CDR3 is CSVELGETDTQYF. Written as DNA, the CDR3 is TGCAGCGTTGAACTGGGGGAGACAGATACGCAGTATTTT.

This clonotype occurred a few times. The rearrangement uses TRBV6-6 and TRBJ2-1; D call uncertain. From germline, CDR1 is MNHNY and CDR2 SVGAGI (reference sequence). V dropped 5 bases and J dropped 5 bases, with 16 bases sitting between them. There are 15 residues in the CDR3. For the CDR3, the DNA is TGTGCCAGCAGTACTCTAGGGTCCGGTGACAATGAGCAGTTCTTC. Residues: CASSTLGSGDNEQFF.

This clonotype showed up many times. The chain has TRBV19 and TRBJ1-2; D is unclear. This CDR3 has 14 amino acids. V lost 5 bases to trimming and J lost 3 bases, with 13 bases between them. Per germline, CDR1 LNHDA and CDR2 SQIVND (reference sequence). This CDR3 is CASSGRRQDYGYTF. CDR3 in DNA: TGTGCCAGTAGTGGGAGACGGCAGGACTATGGCTACACCTTC.

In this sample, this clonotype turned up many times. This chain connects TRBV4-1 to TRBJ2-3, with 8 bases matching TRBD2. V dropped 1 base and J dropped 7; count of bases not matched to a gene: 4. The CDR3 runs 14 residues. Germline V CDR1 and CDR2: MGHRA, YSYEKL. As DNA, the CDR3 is TGCGCCAGCAGCCAAGGGACTAGCTACAATACGCAGTATTTT. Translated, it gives CASSQGTSYNTQYF.

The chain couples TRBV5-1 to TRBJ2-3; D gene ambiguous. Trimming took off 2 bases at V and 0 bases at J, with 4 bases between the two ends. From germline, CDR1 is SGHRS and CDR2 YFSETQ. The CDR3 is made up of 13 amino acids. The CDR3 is CASSFISTDTQYF. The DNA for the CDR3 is TGCGCCAGCAGCTTTATAAGCACAGATACGCAGTATTTT.

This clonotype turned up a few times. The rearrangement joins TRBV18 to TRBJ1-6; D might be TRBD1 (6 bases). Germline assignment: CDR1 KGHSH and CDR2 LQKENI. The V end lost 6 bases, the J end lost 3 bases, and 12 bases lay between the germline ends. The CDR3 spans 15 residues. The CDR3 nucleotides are TGTGCCAGCTCTAGGACAGCGTACTATAATTCACCCCTCCACTTT. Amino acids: CASSRTAYYNSPLHF.

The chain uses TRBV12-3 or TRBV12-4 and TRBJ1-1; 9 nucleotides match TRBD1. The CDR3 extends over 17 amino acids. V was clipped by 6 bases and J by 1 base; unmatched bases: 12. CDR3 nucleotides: TGTGCCAGCAGACCCCCCCGGGACAGGGTAAAGAACACTGAAGCTTTCTTT. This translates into CASRPPRDRVKNTEAFF.

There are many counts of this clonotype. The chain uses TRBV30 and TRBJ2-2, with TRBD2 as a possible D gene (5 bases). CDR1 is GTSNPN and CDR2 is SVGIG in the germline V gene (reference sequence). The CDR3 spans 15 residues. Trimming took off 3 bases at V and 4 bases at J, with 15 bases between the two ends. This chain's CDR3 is CAWSRGRAVTGELFF. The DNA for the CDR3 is TGTGCCTGGAGCCGTGGGAGAGCAGTCACCGGGGAGCTGTTTTTT. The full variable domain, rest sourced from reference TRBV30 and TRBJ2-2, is SQTIHQWPATLVQPVGSPLSLECTVEGTSNPNLYWYRQAAGRGLQLLFYSVGIGQISSEVPQNLSASRPQDRQFILSSKKLLLSDSGFYLCAWSRGRAVTGELFFGEGSRLTVL.